What follows describes a single TCR beta chain. Its target is not known. The data belong to a study of cytomegalovirus exposure and HLA in healthy donors. As for the study in general: Around 180 million T cells yielded some 120 million unique TCR beta sequences in earlier analysis.

Whole-study findings and limits: Clonal expansion was found to be greater in HLA-associated TCR beta chains than in equally common others in a later analysis. Segments of the TCR beta V type were, in most cases, productive about 90% or about 30% of the time in an earlier analysis.

CDR1 SNHLY and CDR2 FYNNEI come from the germline V gene. Germline trimming cut 9 bases from V and 9 bases from J; bases unmatched to any gene: 11. CDR3 length: 14 amino acids. Primers: 60 Vbeta forward and 13 Jbeta reverse. As handled by the study authors: An analysis that came later counted approximately 76 million unique TCR beta chains, around 10 million shared. The data were produced by immunoSEQ multiplex PCR, yet TCRdb's version contains in-frame clones alone and is incomplete. V and J calls and clone size are given by that table; D and trimming were obtained from the DNA. The table shows roughly 110,000 clones, with over 75% occurring only once.

This chain joins TRBV2 and TRBJ1-1; 12 positions match TRBD1. The sequence was obtained from a man in his forties in good health and CMV-seropositive. The sequencing input was PBMCs. This CDR3 reads CASAERRDRGQAFF. CDR3 nucleotides: TGTGCCAGTGCGGAACGCCGGGACAGGGGGCAAGCTTTCTTT.